The 27 T cell receptor beta chains below come from one sample, sequenced in a study of blood T cell repertoires in COVID-19 (dated by TCRdb to about 2020). Libraries were constructed by the immunoSEQ multiplex PCR assay. This is the immuneACCESS table as TCRdb keeps it, with only in-frame sequences that have V and J called. A part of the clones is gone; compared with another copy, unresolved V genes explain less than half, and the rest is unexplained. The sample contains more than 200,000 clones, approximately 91% of them found a single time. The biggest ten clones account for roughly 2.5% of the sample. Sequences were obtained from peripheral blood. These receptors all stem from a woman aged 60-75 years with acute or convalescent COVID-19.

The chain couples TRBV12-5 to TRBJ2-7; 7 nucleotides match TRBD1. With V trimmed by 6 bases and J by 9 bases, 5 bases remained unmatched. CDR1 LGHNT and CDR2 FRNRAP come from the germline V gene. The length of the CDR3 is 11 residues. The CDR3 reads CASGAAGGQYF. The CDR3 DNA follows: TGTGCTAGTGGCGCCGCAGGGGGGCAGTACTTC.

The J gene is TRBJ1-2, the V gene TRBV27, with a weak D call TRBD1 (5 bases). Trimming took 5 bases from V and 6 from J, leaving 19 bases between them. From germline, CDR1 is MNHEY and CDR2 SMNVEV (reference sequence). The CDR3 consists of 15 residues. The CDR3 loop reads CASSPSVQGRDGYTF. The CDR3 nucleotides read TGTGCCAGCAGTCCCTCGGTGCAGGGTCGGGATGGCTACACCTTC.

The chain is built from TRBV2 and TRBJ1-2, with 7 bases aligning to TRBD1. Trimming took 7 bases from V and 2 from J; bases not matched to a gene: 4. Per germline, CDR1 SNHLY and CDR2 FYNNEI. This CDR3 region has 13 residues. CDR3 loop: CASKRDSNYGYTF. CDR3 sequence (DNA): TGTGCCAGCAAACGGGACAGCAACTATGGCTACACCTTC.

The chain combines TRBV27 with TRBJ2-7; 7 bases are a match to TRBD2. CDR1 is MNHEY and CDR2 is SMNVEV in the germline V gene (reference sequence). Unmatched junction bases numbered 6, after V lost 5 bases and J lost 2 bases. This CDR3 is 14 amino acids long. CDR3 amino acids: CASSPLGGAYEQYF. In nucleotides, the CDR3 is TGTGCCAGCAGTCCCCTTGGGGGGGCCTACGAGCAGTACTTC.

This sequence joins TRBV27 and TRBJ1-6; D gene unclear. V was trimmed by 2 bases and J by 7 bases, leaving 6 bases between them. CDR3 length equals 13 residues. The germline gives CDR1 MNHEY, CDR2 SMNVEV (reference sequence). The CDR3 spells CASSLIRNSPLHF. The CDR3 nucleotides read TGTGCCAGCAGTTTAATCCGGAATTCACCCCTCCACTTT.

The V call is TRBV29-1, the J call TRBJ2-7; the match to TRBD2 covers 15 bases. CDR1 SQVTM and CDR2 ANQGSEA come from the germline V gene. With V trimmed by 6 bases and J by 12 bases, 9 bases remained unmatched. The CDR3 spans 13 residues. The CDR3 coding sequence is TGCAGCGTCGGACTAGCGGGAGGGGATAGTCGGTACTTC. Translation: CSVGLAGGDSRYF.

This chain joins TRBV28 and TRBJ1-3, with a weak D call TRBD1 (5 bases). V gave up 10 bases and J gave up 8 bases, with 12 bases separating them. The CDR3 loop spans 11 amino acids. Germline CDR1 MDHEN, CDR2 SYDVKM. Here the CDR3 reads CATDRGYTIYF. The CDR3 nucleotides are TGTGCCACCGATCGGGGGTACACCATATATTTT. Full variable domain (rest looked up from reference TRBV28 and TRBJ1-3): DVKVTQSSRYLVKRTGEKVFLECVQDMDHENMFWYRQDPGLGLRLIYFSYDVKMKEKGDIPEGYSVSREKKERFSLILESASTNQTSMYLCATDRGYTIYFGEGSWLTVV.

The rearrangement joins TRBV27 to TRBJ2-3; the match to TRBD1 covers 8 bases. The CDR3 loop spans 17 amino acids. Germline V gives CDR1 MNHEY, CDR2 SMNVEV (reference sequence). The trim removed 5 bases at V and 5 bases at J, leaving 15 bases unmatched. CDR3 region: CASSLPRDRRYGDTQYF. CDR3 sequence (DNA): TGTGCCAGCAGTCTGCCTAGGGACAGGAGGTATGGAGATACGCAGTATTTT.

This sequence joins TRBV3-1 (or the pseudogene TRBV3-2) and TRBJ1-1; 11 bases match TRBD1. The junction had 4 bases not matched to a gene; V was cut back by 2 bases and J by 8 bases. Germline V lookup: CDR1 LGHDT, CDR2 YNNKEL (reference sequence). The CDR3 extends over 14 amino acids. CDR3 in amino acids: CASSQSDRGQEAFF. In DNA form, the CDR3 reads TGTGCCAGCAGCCAATCGGACAGGGGGCAAGAAGCTTTCTTT.

J is TRBJ2-5 and V is TRBV7-9, with TRBD2 matching 8 bases. The CDR3 length is 16 residues. V trimming: 4 bases; J trimming: 7 bases; junction bases outside the gene matches: 14. Germline V lookup: CDR1 SEHNR, CDR2 FQNEAQ (reference sequence). The CDR3 coding sequence is TGTGCCAGCAGCTCCTCCTTTTGGACTAGCCGGGGGACCCAGTACTTC. Protein sequence: CASSSSFWTSRGTQYF.

The V and J genes are TRBV29-1 and TRBJ1-4; D not resolved. This CDR3 comprises 13 residues. CDR1 and CDR2 from the germline V gene are SQVTM and ANQGSEA. V was cut by 4 bases and J by 5 bases, with 11 bases left in between. CDR3 DNA: TGCAGCGTTGTAGCAGCTAAAAATGAAAAACTGTTTTTT. Translation gives CSVVAAKNEKLFF.

The genes are TRBV2 and TRBJ1-1; D is possibly TRBD1 (5 bases). Germline assignment: CDR1 SNHLY and CDR2 FYNNEI. CDR3 length: 15 residues. Deletions cut 3 bases from V and 1 base from J, with 12 bases between. The CDR3, as DNA: TGTGCCAGCAGTGATACGGGCAGGGAGAACACTGAAGCTTTCTTT. Protein product: CASSDTGRENTEAFF.

Only a few counts were recorded for this clone. The V call is TRBV2, the J call TRBJ2-1, with TRBD2 identical over 7 bases. CDR1 is SNHLY and CDR2 is FYNNEI in the germline V gene. V lost 5 bases and J lost 8; bases outside the gene matches: 9. The CDR3 consists of 14 residues. Written as DNA, the CDR3 is TGTGCCAGCAGTTTTATAGCGGGTCGGCATGAGCAGTTCTTC. It yields the protein CASSFIAGRHEQFF. The full variable domain, completed using reference TRBV2 and TRBJ2-1, is EPEVTQTPSHQVTQMGQEVILRCVPISNHLYFYWYRQILGQKVEFLVSFYNNEISEKSEIFDDQFSVERPDGSNFTLKIRSTKLEDSAMYFCASSFIAGRHEQFFGPGTRLTVL.

The V call is TRBV4-1, the J call TRBJ1-4; D unresolved. Germline CDR1 reads MGHRA; CDR2 reads YSYEKL. The CDR3 sequence is 15 residues long. V gave up 4 bases and J gave up 3 bases, with 12 bases separating them. CDR3 DNA: TGCGCCAGCAGCCCCCTCTACGCCCCTAATGAAAAACTGTTTTTT. The encoded protein is CASSPLYAPNEKLFF.

Worth noting for this clone: The sample carries other DNA sequences with the same CDR3. J is TRBJ2-7 and V is TRBV9; 10 nucleotides align to TRBD1. The CDR3 consists of 14 residues. Germline trimming cut 2 bases from V and 2 bases from J; bases unmatched to any gene: 1. Germline assignment: CDR1 SGDLS and CDR2 YYNGEE. The CDR3 region is CASSVGQGAYEQYF. As DNA, the CDR3 is TGTGCCAGCAGCGTTGGACAGGGGGCCTACGAGCAGTACTTC. Together with reference TRBV9 and TRBJ2-7, the CDR3 gives the full variable domain: DSGVTQTPKHLITATGQRVTLRCSPRSGDLSVYWYQQSLDQGLQFLIQYYNGEERAKGNILERFSAQQFPDLHSELNLSSLELGDSALYFCASSVGQGAYEQYFGPGTRLTVT.

The rearrangement links TRBV3-1 (or the pseudogene TRBV3-2) to TRBJ1-1, with a weak D call TRBD1 (6 bases). The V end lost 4 bases, the J end lost 1 base, and 10 bases lay between the germline ends. This CDR3 comprises 14 residues. Germline V CDR1 and CDR2: LGHDT, YNNKEL (reference sequence). The CDR3 DNA sequence: TGTGCCAGCAGCCCCGACAGGACGAACACTGAAGCTTTCTTT. Translating gives CASSPDRTNTEAFF.

The V call is TRBV6-6, the J call TRBJ2-5, with D possibly TRBD2 on 5 matching bases. The ends were cut back, 2 bases at V and 2 bases at J, with 12 bases in the middle. The CDR3 has 15 amino acids. Per germline, CDR1 MNHNY and CDR2 SVGAGI (reference sequence). In nucleotides, the CDR3 is TGTGCCAGCAGTTACGGTGGGAGTCGACAAGAGACCCAGTACTTC. Protein: CASSYGGSRQETQYF.

The chain has TRBV2 and TRBJ2-5; TRBD1 might be the D (6 bases). The CDR3 loop spans 16 amino acids. Germline values: CDR1 SNHLY, CDR2 FYNNEI. The V end lost 5 bases, the J end lost 4 bases, and 20 bases lay between the germline ends. The CDR3 spells CASSSGRTAFGETQYF. Written as DNA, the CDR3 is TGTGCCAGCAGTAGTGGTAGGACAGCCTTCGGAGAGACCCAGTACTTC.

The rearrangement uses TRBV27 and TRBJ2-2, with 10 bases matching TRBD1. The V segment lost 2 bases and the J segment 7 bases; nucleotides outside the gene matches: 10. The length of the CDR3 is 17 residues. The germline V gene has CDR1 MNHEY and CDR2 SMNVEV (reference sequence). The CDR3: CASSLHLGQGTIGELFF. The CDR3, as DNA: TGTGCCAGCAGTTTACACCTGGGACAGGGGACAATCGGGGAGCTGTTTTTT.

V gene TRBV4-2 combines with J gene TRBJ1-1; D uncertain. This CDR3 is 15 amino acids long. V was pared by 1 base and J by 5 bases, with 14 bases between. Per the germline V gene, CDR1 is LGHNA and CDR2 is YNFKEQ. The CDR3 here is CASSQGGPFTTEAFF. The CDR3, as DNA: TGTGCCAGCAGCCAAGGAGGCCCCTTTACGACTGAAGCTTTCTTT.

This chain links TRBV3-1 (or the pseudogene TRBV3-2) with TRBJ1-2, with 9 bases that match TRBD1. CDR3 length: 14 residues. Germline trimming cut 4 bases from V and 8 bases from J; bases unmatched to any gene: 8. Germline V gene lookup returns CDR1 LGHDT and CDR2 YNNKEL (reference sequence). The CDR3 loop reads CASSLLTGGEGYTF. The CDR3 DNA reads as TGTGCCAGCAGCCTCTTAACAGGGGGCGAAGGCTACACCTTC.

This clone was seen a handful of times. CDR3 residues: CASSLRRRGSTDTQYF. The CDR3 DNA follows: TGTGCCAGCAGCTTGAGGAGGCGGGGGAGCACAGATACGCAGTATTTT. The chain employs TRBV5-4 and TRBJ2-3, with TRBD2 matching over 7 bases. The CDR3 spans 16 residues. Trimming at V came to 1 base and at J to 0 bases, leaving 5 bases not matched to a gene. Looked up from germline, CDR1 is SGHNT and CDR2 is YYREEE (reference sequence).

V usage is TRBV14 and J usage is TRBJ1-1; 7 bases map to TRBD1. The CDR3 is made up of 17 amino acids. The junction had 13 bases not matched to a gene; V was cut back by 0 bases and J by 6 bases. Looked up from germline, CDR1 is SGHDN and CDR2 is FVKESK. The DNA for the CDR3 is TGTGCCAGCAGCCAAGATGGCAGTCAGGGGGGAATTTCTGAAGCTTTCTTT. Translating gives CASSQDGSQGGISEAFF. Looking up the rest from reference TRBV14 and TRBJ1-1 gives the full variable domain: EAGVTQFPSHSVIEKGQTVTLRCDPISGHDNLYWYRRVMGKEIKFLLHFVKESKQDESGMPNNRFLAERTGGTYSTLKVQPAELEDSGVYFCASSQDGSQGGISEAFFGQGTRLTVV.

The CDR3 nucleotides are TGTGCCAGTAGTATTCCAGCGGGAGTTTCCTACAATGAGCAGTTCTTC. It is translated as CASSIPAGVSYNEQFF. This chain connects TRBV19 to TRBJ2-1, with 8 nucleotides matching TRBD2. There are 16 residues in the CDR3. Trimming took 3 bases from V and 1 from J; bases not matched to a gene: 5. Germline V gene data show CDR1 as LNHDA and CDR2 as SQIVND (reference sequence). Full variable domain (outside the CDR3, taken from reference TRBV19 and TRBJ2-1): DGGITQSPKYLFRKEGQNVTLSCEQNLNHDAMYWYRQDPGQGLRLIYYSQIVNDFQKGDIAEGYSVSREKKESFPLTVTSAQKNPTAFYLCASSIPAGVSYNEQFFGPGTRLTVL.

Only one count was recorded for this clone. This rearrangement joins TRBV7-9 to TRBJ1-2; D not resolved. From germline, CDR1 is SEHNR and CDR2 FQNEAQ (reference sequence). CDR3 length equals 13 residues. The V gene lost 2 bases and the J gene lost 4 bases, with 8 bases spanning the gap. CDR3 loop: CASSLSQVYGYTF. The CDR3 bases are TGTGCCAGCAGCTTATCCCAGGTCTATGGCTACACCTTC.

This chain links TRBV30 with TRBJ1-4; no clear D gene. Germline V gene lookup returns CDR1 GTSNPN and CDR2 SVGIG (reference sequence). The CDR3 has 19 residues. Trimming removed 0 bases at V and 10 bases at J, with 30 bases between. The CDR3: CAWSVVRGGLGARYGKLFF. CDR3 DNA: TGTGCCTGGAGTGTAGTTCGGGGTGGGCTGGGCGCGAGGTACGGAAAACTGTTTTTT. Variable domain in full (rest from reference TRBV30 and TRBJ1-4): SQTIHQWPATLVQPVGSPLSLECTVEGTSNPNLYWYRQAAGRGLQLLFYSVGIGQISSEVPQNLSASRPQDRQFILSSKKLLLSDSGFYLCAWSVVRGGLGARYGKLFFGSGTQLSVL.

This clone was seen once. V is TRBV9 and J is TRBJ2-3, with D possibly being TRBD2 (6 bases). Trimming shortened V by 4 bases and J by 2 bases, and 17 bases separated the two germline ends. The CDR3 runs 16 residues. CDR1 is SGDLS, CDR2 YYNGEE, per germline. CDR3 DNA: TGTGCCAGCAGCCCAGGTGGCGGGGAATACACAGATACGCAGTATTTT. It specifies CASSPGGGEYTDTQYF.